The 3 T cell receptor beta chains reported below all come from one sample, sequenced in a study of blood T cell repertoires in COVID-19. The method was immunoSEQ multiplex PCR; TCRdb's version includes in-frame clones alone and lacks a portion of them. The table has hundreds of thousands of clones, 87% seen once; the top ten hold around 2.1%. The sample consisted of peripheral blood. Receptor source: a man aged 18 to 30 with active or convalescent COVID-19.

V usage is TRBV5-4 and J usage is TRBJ2-5; 10 bases agree with TRBD2. The CDR3 has 16 residues. The V gene's germline CDR1 is SGHNT and CDR2 YYREEE (reference sequence). J gave up 4 bases and V 4 bases, and 10 bases lay outside the gene matches. The CDR3 DNA reads as TGTGCCAGCAGCACCTCCCTAGCGGGAGAGTTAGAGACCCAGTACTTC. This translates into CASSTSLAGELETQYF.

The chain is built from TRBV7-6 and TRBJ2-3; 7 bases map to TRBD2. Germline-derived CDR1 and CDR2 are SGHVS and FNYEAQ. There are 16 residues in the CDR3. After removal of 2 bases from V and 6 bases from J, the junction contained 11 bases not matched to a gene. Here the CDR3 reads CASSLFPSGAGDTQYF. Here the CDR3 DNA reads TGTGCCAGCAGCTTATTCCCTAGCGGAGCGGGGGATACGCAGTATTTT.

The chain links TRBV5-5 to TRBJ2-7; 7 bases are a match to TRBD1. Germline V gene lookup returns CDR1 SGHKS and CDR2 YYEKEE (reference sequence). After removal of 3 bases from V and 4 bases from J, the junction contained 7 bases not matched to a gene. The CDR3 has 14 amino acids. CDR3 nucleotide sequence: TGTGCCAGCAGCTGGCGACAGGGTATATACGAGCAGTACTTC. As protein: CASSWRQGIYEQYF.